A selection of T cell receptor beta chains follows, all from one sample in a study of T cell responses to AZD1222 COVID-19 vaccine. The data were produced by immunoSEQ multiplex PCR, yet TCRdb's version contains in-frame clones alone and is incomplete. The sample yields about 140,000 clones, more than 85% seen once. Sequencing used peripheral blood, obtained on day 0 of AZD1222 vaccination. The receptors shown here come from an adult in good health. The CDR3 runs from the conserved cysteine through the conserved F or W. D genes are given only for firm matches. Clone size, where shown, is once, few, many, or a class for clones that have expanded.

TRBD1	NA	TRBJ2-3	TRBV6-1	CASSEFGTGGSYTQYF	TGTGCCAGCAGTGAATTCGGGACAGGGGGCAGTTATACGCAGTATTTT
TRBD1	NA	TRBJ2-7	TRBV7-2	CASSSIGWDREAYEQYF	TGTGCCAGCAGCTCAATTGGGTGGGACAGGGAGGCCTACGAGCAGTACTTC
NA	NA	TRBJ2-1	TRBV19	CASSIAGNDEQFF	TGTGCCAGTAGTATAGCCGGGAACGATGAGCAGTTCTTC
NA	NA	TRBJ1-3	TRBV7-2	CASSLPAQGNTIYF	TGTGCCAGCAGCTTACCTGCCCAGGGAAACACCATATATTTT
NA	NA	TRBJ2-5	TRBV7-2	CASSLAAGPETQYF	TGTGCCAGCAGCTTAGCGGCAGGGCCAGAGACCCAGTACTTC
NA	few	TRBJ1-3	TRBV9	CASSVAWDTGNTIYF	TGTGCCAGCAGCGTAGCATGGGACACGGGAAACACCATATATTTT
TRBD2	NA	TRBJ2-1	TRBV4-1	CASSVASGSSYNEQFF	TGCGCCAGCAGCGTCGCTAGCGGGAGCTCCTACAATGAGCAGTTCTTC
NA	NA	TRBJ1-5	TRBV3-1/TRBV3-2	CASSQMSNQPQHF	TGTGCCAGCAGCCAAATGAGCAATCAGCCCCAGCATTTT
NA	NA	TRBJ2-5	TRBV5-4	CASSLVPSETQYF	TGTGCCAGCAGCTTGGTACCGTCGGAGACCCAGTACTTC
TRBD1	once	TRBJ1-2	TRBV6-5	CASRFRDREATF	TGTGCCAGCAGGTTTAGGGACAGGGAGGCCACCTTC
NA	NA	TRBJ1-2	TRBV11-3	CASSPYGVGYGYTF	TGTGCCAGCAGCCCATACGGGGTAGGGTATGGCTACACCTTC
NA	NA	TRBJ2-3	TRBV27	CASSLLQGDTQYF	TGTGCCAGCAGTTTACTGCAAGGGGATACGCAGTATTTT
TRBD2	NA	TRBJ2-7	TRBV10-3	CAISGDSGGTAAYEQYF	TGTGCCATAAGTGGGGATAGCGGGGGTACCGCCGCCTACGAGCAGTACTTC
NA	NA	TRBJ1-3	TRBV9	CASTRDTGNTIYF	TGTGCCAGCACACGGGATACCGGAAACACCATATATTTT
NA	NA	TRBJ1-1	TRBV6-5	CASSYKTEAFF	TGTGCCAGCAGTTACAAAACTGAAGCTTTCTTT
NA	NA	TRBJ2-2	TRBV6-5	CASSYSRLPGELFF	TGTGCCAGCAGTTACTCGAGACTACCCGGGGAGCTGTTTTTT
TRBD1	NA	TRBJ1-1	TRBV5-1	CASSPRTGDNTEAFF	TGCGCCAGCAGCCCGAGGACAGGGGATAACACTGAAGCTTTCTTT
TRBD1	NA	TRBJ2-3	TRBV3-1/TRBV3-2	CASSQVGGRDTDTQYF	TGTGCCAGCAGCCAAGTAGGGGGCCGGGACACAGATACGCAGTATTTT
NA	NA	TRBJ1-1	TRBV3-1/TRBV3-2	CASSQDPGAGNEAFF	TGTGCCAGCAGCCAAGATCCGGGGGCAGGTAATGAAGCTTTCTTT
NA	NA	TRBJ1-5	TRBV5-8	CASRPRESNQPQHF	TGTGCCAGCAGGCCCAGGGAGAGCAATCAGCCCCAGCATTTT
NA	few	TRBJ2-1	TRBV7-9	CASSLGLLLPEQFF	TGTGCCAGCAGCTTGGGACTCCTACTTCCCGAGCAGTTCTTC
NA	NA	TRBJ1-1	TRBV6-5	CASRDGNTEAFF	TGTGCCAGCAGAGATGGGAACACTGAAGCTTTCTTT
NA	NA	TRBJ1-1	TRBV7-8	CASSPESLRGTEAFF	TGTGCCAGCAGCCCCGAATCCCTCAGGGGCACTGAAGCTTTCTTT
TRBD1	NA	TRBJ1-2	TRBV28	CASSLGTAYGYTF	TGTGCCAGCAGTCTCGGGACAGCTTATGGCTACACCTTC
TRBD2	NA	TRBJ2-1	TRBV28	CASTRGLAGVRNEQFF	TGTGCCAGCACCCGAGGACTAGCGGGAGTTCGGAATGAGCAGTTCTTC
TRBD2	NA	TRBJ2-3	TRBV19	CASSPPGLAGYIDTQYF	TGTGCCAGTAGTCCGCCGGGGCTAGCGGGTTATATAGATACGCAGTATTTT
NA	NA	TRBJ1-2	TRBV5-4	CASSLVRAGAGYTF	TGTGCCAGCAGCTTGGTGCGGGCAGGGGCTGGCTACACCTTC
NA	NA	TRBJ1-3	TRBV9	CASSVTGRFSGNTIYF	TGTGCCAGCAGCGTCACAGGGAGGTTCTCTGGAAACACCATATATTTT
NA	once	TRBJ2-5	TRBV6-2/TRBV6-3	CASSYSAAGGETQYF	TGTGCCAGCAGTTACTCGGCTGCTGGAGGAGAGACCCAGTACTTC
NA	once	TRBJ2-3	TRBV5-1	CASSFKVPTNTDTQYF	TGCGCCAGCAGCTTCAAAGTGCCGACCAACACAGATACGCAGTATTTT
TRBD2	NA	TRBJ2-2	TRBV9	CASSSRGDNTGELFF	TGTGCCAGCAGTTCGCGGGGGGACAACACCGGGGAGCTGTTTTTT
TRBD1	NA	TRBJ2-4	TRBV6-5	CASRPTGGHIQYF	TGTGCCAGCAGACCCACAGGGGGACACATTCAGTACTTC
NA	NA	TRBJ1-2	TRBV5-4	CASSLTAYGYGYTF	TGTGCCAGCAGCTTGACAGCTTATGGCTATGGCTACACCTTC
NA	NA	TRBJ1-1	TRBV28	CASSLGRGTEAFF	TGTGCCAGCAGTTTAGGGCGGGGAACTGAAGCTTTCTTT
NA	NA	TRBJ2-1	TRBV5-4	CASSGPLNEQFF	TGTGCCAGCAGCGGGCCCCTCAATGAGCAGTTCTTC
TRBD2	NA	TRBJ2-7	TRBV5-1	CASSSNSGRVSYEQYF	TGCGCCAGCAGCTCCAACAGCGGGAGGGTGTCCTACGAGCAGTACTTC
NA	NA	TRBJ2-5	TRBV7-2	CASSLGGRTQYF	TGTGCCAGCAGCTTAGGAGGACGGACCCAGTACTTC
NA	once	TRBJ1-2	TRBV29-1	CSVGPGPSYGYTF	TGCAGCGTTGGGCCAGGTCCATCGTATGGCTACACCTTC
TRBD1	NA	TRBJ2-1	TRBV25-1	CASRTRQGSSFSYNEQFF	TGTGCCAGCAGGACAAGACAGGGGTCCTCTTTCTCCTACAATGAGCAGTTCTTC
NA	NA	TRBJ1-3	TRBV2	CASRATGTPDTIYF	TGTGCCAGCAGAGCCACAGGGACTCCCGACACCATATATTTT
NA	NA	TRBJ2-1	TRBV4-1	CASSQAPLTVEQFF	TGCGCCAGCAGCCAAGCTCCCCTGACGGTAGAGCAGTTCTTC
NA	NA	TRBJ1-3	TRBV2	CASRITASGNTIYF	TGTGCCAGCAGAATTACGGCTTCTGGAAACACCATATATTTT
TRBD2	once	TRBJ2-3	TRBV7-2	CASSLEVAGSTDTQYF	TGTGCCAGCAGCTTAGAGGTAGCGGGGTCCACAGATACGCAGTATTTT
NA	once	TRBJ1-5	TRBV29-1	CSVEGCDGGNQPQHF	TGCAGCGTTGAAGGGTGTGATGGGGGCAATCAGCCCCAGCATTTT
TRBD2	NA	TRBJ2-3	TRBV6-2/TRBV6-3	CASSPRGGEGDTQYF	TGTGCCAGCAGCCCCCGGGGGGGCGAAGGAGATACGCAGTATTTT
NA	NA	TRBJ2-1	TRBV7-2	CASSFATGYNEQFF	TGTGCCAGCAGCTTTGCGACAGGATACAATGAGCAGTTCTTC
NA	NA	TRBJ1-3	TRBV7-2	CASSWDSGNTIYF	TGTGCCAGCAGCTGGGATTCTGGAAACACCATATATTTT
TRBD1	NA	TRBJ1-2	TRBV13	CASSRQGIEHGYTF	TGTGCCAGCAGCCGACAGGGGATCGAGCATGGCTACACCTTC
NA	NA	TRBJ2-3	TRBV4-3	CASSQGASLTDTQYF	TGCGCCAGCAGCCAAGGCGCTAGCCTCACAGATACGCAGTATTTT
TRBD1	NA	TRBJ2-7	TRBV19	CASSMGTGGNEQYF	TGTGCCAGTAGTATGGGGACAGGGGGCAACGAGCAGTACTTC
NA	NA	TRBJ1-2	TRBV28	CASSFRDGHYGYTF	TGTGCCAGCAGTTTCCGGGACGGGCACTATGGCTACACCTTC
TRBD2	once	TRBJ2-7	TRBV5-1	CASSTANLAGVGYEQYF	TGCGCCAGCAGCACGGCCAACCTAGCGGGAGTAGGTTACGAGCAGTACTTC
TRBD2	NA	TRBJ2-1	TRBV5-4	CASSLSGLDNNEQFF	TGTGCCAGCAGCTTATCGGGACTAGATAACAATGAGCAGTTCTTC